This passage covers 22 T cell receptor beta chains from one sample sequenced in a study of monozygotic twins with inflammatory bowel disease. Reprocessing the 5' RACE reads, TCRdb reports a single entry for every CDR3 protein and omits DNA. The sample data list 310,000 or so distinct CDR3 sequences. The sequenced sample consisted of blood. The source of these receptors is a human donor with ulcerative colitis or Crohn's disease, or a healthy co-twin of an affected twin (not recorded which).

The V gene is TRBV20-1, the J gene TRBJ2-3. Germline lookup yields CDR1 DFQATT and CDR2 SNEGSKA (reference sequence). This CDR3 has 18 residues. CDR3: CSARDSGRAPRDTDTQYF.

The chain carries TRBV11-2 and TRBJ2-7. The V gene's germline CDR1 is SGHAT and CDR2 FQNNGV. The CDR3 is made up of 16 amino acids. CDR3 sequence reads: CASSLENGRSAYEQYF.

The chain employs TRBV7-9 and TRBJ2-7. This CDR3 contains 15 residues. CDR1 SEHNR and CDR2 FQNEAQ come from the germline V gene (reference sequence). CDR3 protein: CASSPTDRGFYEQYF.

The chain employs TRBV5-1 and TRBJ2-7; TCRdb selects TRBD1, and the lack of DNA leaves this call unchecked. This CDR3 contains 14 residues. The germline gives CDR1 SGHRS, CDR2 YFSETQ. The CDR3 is CASSQGSGVYEQYF.

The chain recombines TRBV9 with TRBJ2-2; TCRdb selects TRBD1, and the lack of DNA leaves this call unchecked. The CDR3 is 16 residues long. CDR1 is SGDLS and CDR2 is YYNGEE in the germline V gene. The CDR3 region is CASSVGGVSGTGELFF.

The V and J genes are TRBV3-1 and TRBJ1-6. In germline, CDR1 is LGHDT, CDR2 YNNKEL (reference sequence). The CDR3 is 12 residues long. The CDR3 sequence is CASSQFGSPLHF.

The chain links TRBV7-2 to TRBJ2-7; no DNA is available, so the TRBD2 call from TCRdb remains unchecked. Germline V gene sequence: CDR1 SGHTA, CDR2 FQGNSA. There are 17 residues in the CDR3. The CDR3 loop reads CASSLVSMRGSSYEQYF.

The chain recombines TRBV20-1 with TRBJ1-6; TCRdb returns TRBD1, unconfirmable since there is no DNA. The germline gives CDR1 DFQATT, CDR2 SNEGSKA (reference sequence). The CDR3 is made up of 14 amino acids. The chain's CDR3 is CSASSGQENSPLHF.

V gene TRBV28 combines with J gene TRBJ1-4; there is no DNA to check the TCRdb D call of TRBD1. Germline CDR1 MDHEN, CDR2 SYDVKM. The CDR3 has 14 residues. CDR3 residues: CASSHQGIKRKLFF.

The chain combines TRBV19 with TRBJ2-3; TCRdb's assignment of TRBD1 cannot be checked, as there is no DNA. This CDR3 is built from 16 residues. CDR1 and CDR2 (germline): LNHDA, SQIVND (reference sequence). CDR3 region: CASSIVAGQGDDTQYF.

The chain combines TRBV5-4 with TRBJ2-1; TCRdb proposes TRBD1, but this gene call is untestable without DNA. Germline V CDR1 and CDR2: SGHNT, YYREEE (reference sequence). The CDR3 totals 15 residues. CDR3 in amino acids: CASSLVQRGDNEQFF. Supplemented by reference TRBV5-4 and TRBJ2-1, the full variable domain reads ETGVTQSPTHLIKTRGQQVTLRCSSQSGHNTVSWYQQALGQGPQFIFQYYREEENGRGNFPPRFSGLQFPNYSSELNVNALELDDSALYLCASSLVQRGDNEQFFGPGTRLTVL.

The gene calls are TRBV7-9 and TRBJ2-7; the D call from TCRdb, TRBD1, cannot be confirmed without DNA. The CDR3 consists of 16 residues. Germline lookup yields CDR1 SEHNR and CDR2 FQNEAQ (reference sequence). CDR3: CASSPSDRLISYEQYF.

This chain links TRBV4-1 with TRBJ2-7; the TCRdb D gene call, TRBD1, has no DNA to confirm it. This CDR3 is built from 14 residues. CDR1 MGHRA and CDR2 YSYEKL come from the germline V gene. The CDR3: CASSPDRVPYEQYF.

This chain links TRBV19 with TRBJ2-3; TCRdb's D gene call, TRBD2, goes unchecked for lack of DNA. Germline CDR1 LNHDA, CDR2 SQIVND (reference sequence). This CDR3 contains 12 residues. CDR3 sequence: CASSIGLARQYF.

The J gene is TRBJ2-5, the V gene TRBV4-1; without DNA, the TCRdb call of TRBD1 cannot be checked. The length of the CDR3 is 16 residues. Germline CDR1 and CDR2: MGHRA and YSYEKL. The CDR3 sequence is CASSQDFTGFQETQYF.

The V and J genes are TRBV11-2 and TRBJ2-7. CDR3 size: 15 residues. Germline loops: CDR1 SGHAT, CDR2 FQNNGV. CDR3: CASSFFGATTYEQYF. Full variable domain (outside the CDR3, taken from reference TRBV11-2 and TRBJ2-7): EAGVAQSPRYKIIEKRQSVAFWCNPISGHATLYWYQQILGQGPKLLIQFQNNGVVDDSQLPKDRFSAERLKGVDSTLKIQPAKLEDSAVYLCASSFFGATTYEQYFGPGTRLTVT.

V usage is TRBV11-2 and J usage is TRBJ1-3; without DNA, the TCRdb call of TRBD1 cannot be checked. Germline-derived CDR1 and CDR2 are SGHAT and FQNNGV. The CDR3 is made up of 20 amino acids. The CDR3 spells CASSLMGRDRGIWSGNTIYF.

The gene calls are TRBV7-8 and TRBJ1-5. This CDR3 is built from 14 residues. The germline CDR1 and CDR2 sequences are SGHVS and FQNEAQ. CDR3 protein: CASSLAAGYQPQHF.

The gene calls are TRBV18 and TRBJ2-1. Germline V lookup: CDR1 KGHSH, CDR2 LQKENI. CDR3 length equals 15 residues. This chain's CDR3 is CASSPGRSSYNEQFF. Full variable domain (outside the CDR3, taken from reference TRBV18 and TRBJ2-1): NAGVMQNPRHLVRRRGQEARLRCSPMKGHSHVYWYRQLPEEGLKFMVYLQKENIIDESGMPKERFSAEFPKEGPSILRIQQVVRGDSAAYFCASSPGRSSYNEQFFGPGTRLTVL.

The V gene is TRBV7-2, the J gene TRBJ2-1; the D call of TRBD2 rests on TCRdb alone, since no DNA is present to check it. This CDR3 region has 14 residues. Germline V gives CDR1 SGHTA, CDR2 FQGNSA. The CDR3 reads CASGREGYYNEQFF.

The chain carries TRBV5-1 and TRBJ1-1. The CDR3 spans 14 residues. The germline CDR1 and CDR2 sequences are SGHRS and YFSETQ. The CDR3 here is CASSLDSVNTEAFF.

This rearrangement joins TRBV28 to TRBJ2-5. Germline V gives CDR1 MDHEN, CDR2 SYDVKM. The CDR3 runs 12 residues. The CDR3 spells CASSLNGETQYF.